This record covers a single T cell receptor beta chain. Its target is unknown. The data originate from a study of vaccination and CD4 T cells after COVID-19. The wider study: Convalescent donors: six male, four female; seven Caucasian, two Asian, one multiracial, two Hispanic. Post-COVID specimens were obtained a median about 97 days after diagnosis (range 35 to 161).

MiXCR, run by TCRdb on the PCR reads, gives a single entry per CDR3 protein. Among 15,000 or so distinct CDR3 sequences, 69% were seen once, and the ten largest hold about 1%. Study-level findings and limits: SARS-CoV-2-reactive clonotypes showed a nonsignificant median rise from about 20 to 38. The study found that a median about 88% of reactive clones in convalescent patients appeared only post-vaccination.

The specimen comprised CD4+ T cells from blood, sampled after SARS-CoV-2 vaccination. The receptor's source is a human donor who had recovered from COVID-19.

CDR3 coding DNA: TGCAGTGCTAGACAATGGGCGGTATTCGCGAACACCGGGGAGCTGTTTTTT. Protein: CSARQWAVFANTGELFF. This chain connects TRBV20-1 to TRBJ2-2; D ambiguous. The CDR3 runs 17 residues. With 2 bases removed from V and 0 bases from J, the gap between germline ends came to 16 bases. Germline-derived CDR1 and CDR2 are DFQATT and SNEGSKA (reference sequence).